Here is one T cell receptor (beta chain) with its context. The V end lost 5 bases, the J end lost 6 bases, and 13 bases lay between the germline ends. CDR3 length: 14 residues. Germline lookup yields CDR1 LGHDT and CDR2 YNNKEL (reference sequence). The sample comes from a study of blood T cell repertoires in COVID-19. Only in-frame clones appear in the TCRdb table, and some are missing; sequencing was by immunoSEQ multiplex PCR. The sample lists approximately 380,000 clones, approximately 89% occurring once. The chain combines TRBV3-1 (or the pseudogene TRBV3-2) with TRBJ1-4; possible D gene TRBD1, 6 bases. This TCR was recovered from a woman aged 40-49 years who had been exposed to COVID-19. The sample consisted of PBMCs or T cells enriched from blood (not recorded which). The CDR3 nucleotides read TGTGCCAGCAGCTGGCAGGGGTGGGATGAAAAACTGTTTTTT. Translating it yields CASSWQGWDEKLFF.